The 10 T cell receptor beta chains listed next were all sequenced from one sample in a study of T cells in pancreatic ductal adenocarcinoma. Sequenced by immunoSEQ multiplex PCR; TCRdb stores in-frame clones only, minus some. Here the sample spans more than 85,000 clones, about 95% being singletons. Surgery without prior neoadjuvant therapy was the treatment of the selected pancreatic ductal adenocarcinoma patients. The sample comprised PBMCs. All receptors derive from a human donor with pancreatic ductal adenocarcinoma.

The chain uses TRBV29-1 and TRBJ2-7; 11 bases map to TRBD1. Germline CDR1 reads SQVTM; CDR2 reads ANQGSEA. This CDR3 spans 12 amino acids. The trim removed 5 bases at V and 6 bases at J, leaving 3 bases unmatched. The DNA for the CDR3 is TGCAGCGTTAGGGACAGGGGGGGCGAGCAGTACTTC. Protein sequence: CSVRDRGGEQYF.

The chain has TRBV7-8 and TRBJ2-7; 11 positions agree with TRBD2. The germline V gene encodes CDR1 SGHVS and CDR2 FQNEAQ. Germline trimming cut 4 bases from V and 8 bases from J; bases unmatched to any gene: 7. The CDR3 totals 14 residues. The CDR3 nucleotides are TGTGCCAGCAGCTATCTAGCGGGAGGTAATAAGCAGTACTTC. Protein product: CASSYLAGGNKQYF.

The chain links TRBV4-3 to TRBJ2-1; 7 bases are a match to TRBD1. This CDR3 spans 14 amino acids. V gave up 6 bases and J gave up 5 bases; unmatched junction bases: 7. Germline V CDR1 and CDR2: LGHNA, YSLEER. The CDR3 DNA is TGCGCCAGCAGACGGTACAGGGGAGACAATGAGCAGTTCTTC. It codes for CASRRYRGDNEQFF.

The CDR3 sequence: CSVETGDGSTDTQYF. The CDR3 DNA reads TGCAGCGTTGAGACAGGGGACGGGAGCACAGATACGCAGTATTTT. The chain links TRBV29-1 to TRBJ2-3, with TRBD1 matching 8 bases. Germline V gene lookup returns CDR1 SQVTM and CDR2 ANQGSEA. The CDR3 is 15 amino acids. Losses at the gene ends were 3 bases for V and 0 bases for J; bases not matched to a gene: 5.

The rearrangement uses TRBV4-1 and TRBJ1-4; perhaps TRBD1 as D (5 bases). The germline gives CDR1 MGHRA, CDR2 YSYEKL. The CDR3 totals 16 residues. The V gene lost 0 bases and the J gene lost 8 bases, with 16 bases spanning the gap. The CDR3 bases are TGCGCCAGCAGCCAAGATCGTGGAAGGGGTCGGGAAAAACTGTTTTTT. Residues: CASSQDRGRGREKLFF.

CDR3 nucleotides: TGTGCCATCAGTGACGGGGGACCCTACGAGCAGTACTTC. Translating gives CAISDGGPYEQYF. V is TRBV10-3 and J is TRBJ2-7; weak D call: TRBD2 (6 bases). CDR1 and CDR2 from the germline V gene are ENHRY and SYGVKD. This CDR3 comprises 13 residues. Trimming cost V 3 bases and J 2 bases, with 8 bases left between them.

The sample holds a few counts of this clone. The chain employs TRBV29-1 and TRBJ2-3, with D uncertain. CDR1 is SQVTM and CDR2 is ANQGSEA in the germline V gene. The CDR3 is 11 residues long. V shed 2 bases and J shed 6 bases, with 6 bases lying between them. CDR3 sequence: CSVEYGDTQYF. The CDR3 bases are TGCAGCGTTGAATACGGGGATACGCAGTATTTT.

The V and J genes are TRBV11-2 and TRBJ2-7; D possibly corresponds to TRBD2 (5 bases). CDR1 is SGHAT and CDR2 is FQNNGV in the germline V gene. V lost 1 base, J lost 6 bases, and 7 bases lay in between. The CDR3 is 12 residues long. CDR3 sequence reads: CASSLVGGEQYF. CDR3 bases: TGTGCCAGCAGCTTAGTAGGAGGCGAGCAGTACTTC. The full variable domain, completed using reference TRBV11-2 and TRBJ2-7, is EAGVAQSPRYKIIEKRQSVAFWCNPISGHATLYWYQQILGQGPKLLIQFQNNGVVDDSQLPKDRFSAERLKGVDSTLKIQPAKLEDSAVYLCASSLVGGEQYFGPGTRLTVT.

The V call is TRBV9, the J call TRBJ2-3; 10 bases line up with TRBD2. Unmatched junction bases numbered 7, after V lost 0 bases and J lost 6 bases. The CDR3 runs to 16 residues. In germline, CDR1 is SGDLS, CDR2 YYNGEE. The CDR3, as DNA: TGTGCCAGCAGCGTAGACGTCCTAGCGGGAGCCGATACGCAGTATTTT. It is translated as CASSVDVLAGADTQYF.

The chain combines TRBV29-1 with TRBJ2-7, with TRBD2 identical over 9 bases. The germline V gene encodes CDR1 SQVTM and CDR2 ANQGSEA. V shed 6 bases, J shed 2 bases, and the junction held 8 bases outside the gene matches. This CDR3 is 14 amino acids long. The CDR3 sequence is CSVGNSGSAYEQYF. DNA for the CDR3: TGCAGCGTCGGAAATAGCGGGAGTGCCTACGAGCAGTACTTC.